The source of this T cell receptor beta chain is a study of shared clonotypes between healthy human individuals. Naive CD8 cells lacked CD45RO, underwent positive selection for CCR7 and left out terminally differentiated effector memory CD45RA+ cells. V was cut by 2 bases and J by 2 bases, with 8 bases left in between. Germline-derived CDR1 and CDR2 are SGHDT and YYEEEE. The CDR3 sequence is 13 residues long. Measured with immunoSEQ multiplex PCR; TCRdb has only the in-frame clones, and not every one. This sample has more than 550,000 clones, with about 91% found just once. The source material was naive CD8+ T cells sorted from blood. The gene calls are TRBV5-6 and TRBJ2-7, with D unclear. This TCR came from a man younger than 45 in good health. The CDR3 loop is CASSFGAPYEQYF. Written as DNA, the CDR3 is TGTGCCAGCAGCTTCGGTGCGCCCTACGAGCAGTACTTC.